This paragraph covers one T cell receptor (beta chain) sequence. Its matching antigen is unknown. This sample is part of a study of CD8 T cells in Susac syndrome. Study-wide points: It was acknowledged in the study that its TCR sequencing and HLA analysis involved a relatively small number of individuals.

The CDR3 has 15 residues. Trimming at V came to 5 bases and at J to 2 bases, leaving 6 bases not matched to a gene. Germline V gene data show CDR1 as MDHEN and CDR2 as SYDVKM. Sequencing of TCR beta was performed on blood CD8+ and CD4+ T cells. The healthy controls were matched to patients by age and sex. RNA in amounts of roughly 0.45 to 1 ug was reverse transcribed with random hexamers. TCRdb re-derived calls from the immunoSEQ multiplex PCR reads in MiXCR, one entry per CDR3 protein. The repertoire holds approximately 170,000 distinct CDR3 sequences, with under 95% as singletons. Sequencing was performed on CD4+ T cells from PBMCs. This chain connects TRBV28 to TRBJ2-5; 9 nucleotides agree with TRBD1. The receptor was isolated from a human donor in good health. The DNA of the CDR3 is TGTGCCAGCAGTCGTCCGGGACAGGGTCAAGAGACCCAGTACTTC. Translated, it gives CASSRPGQGQETQYF.